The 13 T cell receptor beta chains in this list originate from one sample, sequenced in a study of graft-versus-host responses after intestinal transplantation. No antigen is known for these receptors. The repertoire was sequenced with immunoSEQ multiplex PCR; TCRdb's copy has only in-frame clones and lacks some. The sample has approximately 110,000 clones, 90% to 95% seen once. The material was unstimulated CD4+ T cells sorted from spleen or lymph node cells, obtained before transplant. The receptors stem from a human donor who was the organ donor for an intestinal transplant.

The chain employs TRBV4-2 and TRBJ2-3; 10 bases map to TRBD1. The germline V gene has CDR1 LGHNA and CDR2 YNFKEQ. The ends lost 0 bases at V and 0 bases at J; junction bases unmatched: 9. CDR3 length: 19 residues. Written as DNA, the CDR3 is TGTGCCAGCAGCCAAGATCTCGACTCGGACAGGGGGAGCACAGATACGCAGTATTTT. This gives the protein CASSQDLDSDRGSTDTQYF.

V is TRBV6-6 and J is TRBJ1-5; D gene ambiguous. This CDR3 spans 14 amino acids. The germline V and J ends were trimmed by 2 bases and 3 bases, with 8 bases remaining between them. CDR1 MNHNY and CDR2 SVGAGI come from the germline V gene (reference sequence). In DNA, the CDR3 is TGTGCCAGCAGTTACGGCGGACCCAATCAGCCCCAGCATTTT. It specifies CASSYGGPNQPQHF.

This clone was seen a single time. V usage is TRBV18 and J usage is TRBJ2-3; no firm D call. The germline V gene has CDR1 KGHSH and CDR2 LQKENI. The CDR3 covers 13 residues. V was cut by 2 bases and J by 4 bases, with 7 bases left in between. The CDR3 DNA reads TGTGCCAGCTCACCAGTCGGTTCAGATACGCAGTATTTT. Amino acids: CASSPVGSDTQYF. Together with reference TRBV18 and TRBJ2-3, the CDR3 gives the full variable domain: NAGVMQNPRHLVRRRGQEARLRCSPMKGHSHVYWYRQLPEEGLKFMVYLQKENIIDESGMPKERFSAEFPKEGPSILRIQQVVRGDSAAYFCASSPVGSDTQYFGPGTRLTVL.

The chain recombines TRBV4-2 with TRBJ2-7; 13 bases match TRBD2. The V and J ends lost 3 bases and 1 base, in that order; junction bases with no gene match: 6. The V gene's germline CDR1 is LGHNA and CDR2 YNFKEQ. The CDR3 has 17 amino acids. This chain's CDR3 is CASSQGLAGSLSYEQYF. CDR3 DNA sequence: TGTGCCAGCAGCCAGGGACTAGCGGGATCTCTGTCCTACGAGCAGTACTTC.

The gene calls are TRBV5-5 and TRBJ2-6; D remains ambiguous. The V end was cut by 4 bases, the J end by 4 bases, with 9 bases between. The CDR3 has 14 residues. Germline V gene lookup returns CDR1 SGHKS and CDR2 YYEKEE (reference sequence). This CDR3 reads CASSHGPGANVLTF. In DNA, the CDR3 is TGTGCCAGCAGCCACGGACCAGGGGCCAACGTCCTGACTTTC.

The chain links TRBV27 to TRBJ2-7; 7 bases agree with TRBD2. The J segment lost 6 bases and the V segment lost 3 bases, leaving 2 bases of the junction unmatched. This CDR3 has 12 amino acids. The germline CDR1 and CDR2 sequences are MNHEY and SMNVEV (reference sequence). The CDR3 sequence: CASSFSGGEQYF. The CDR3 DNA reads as TGTGCCAGCAGTTTCTCGGGGGGCGAGCAGTACTTC.

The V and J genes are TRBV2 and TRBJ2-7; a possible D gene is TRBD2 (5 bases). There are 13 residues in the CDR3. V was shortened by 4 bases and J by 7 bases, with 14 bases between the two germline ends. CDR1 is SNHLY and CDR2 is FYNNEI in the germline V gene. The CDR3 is CASSGTAGGEQYF. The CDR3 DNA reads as TGTGCCAGCAGTGGGACGGCGGGCGGAGAGCAGTACTTC.

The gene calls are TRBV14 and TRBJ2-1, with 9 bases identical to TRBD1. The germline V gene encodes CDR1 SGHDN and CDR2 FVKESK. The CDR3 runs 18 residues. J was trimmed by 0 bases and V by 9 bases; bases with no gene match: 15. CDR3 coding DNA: TGTGCCAGTTCCGGGACAGGGCGAACCATGAGCTCCTACAATGAGCAGTTCTTC. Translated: CASSGTGRTMSSYNEQFF. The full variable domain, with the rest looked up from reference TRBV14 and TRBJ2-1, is EAGVTQFPSHSVIEKGQTVTLRCDPISGHDNLYWYRRVMGKEIKFLLHFVKESKQDESGMPNNRFLAERTGGTYSTLKVQPAELEDSGVYFCASSGTGRTMSSYNEQFFGPGTRLTVL.

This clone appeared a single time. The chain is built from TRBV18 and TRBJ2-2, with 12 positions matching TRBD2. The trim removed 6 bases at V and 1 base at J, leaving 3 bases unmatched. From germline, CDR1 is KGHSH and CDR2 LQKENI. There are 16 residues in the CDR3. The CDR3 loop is CASSSGLAGNTGELFF. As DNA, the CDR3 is TGTGCCAGCTCGTCGGGACTAGCGGGGAACACCGGGGAGCTGTTTTTT. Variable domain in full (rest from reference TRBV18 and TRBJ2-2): NAGVMQNPRHLVRRRGQEARLRCSPMKGHSHVYWYRQLPEEGLKFMVYLQKENIIDESGMPKERFSAEFPKEGPSILRIQQVVRGDSAAYFCASSSGLAGNTGELFFGEGSRLTVL.

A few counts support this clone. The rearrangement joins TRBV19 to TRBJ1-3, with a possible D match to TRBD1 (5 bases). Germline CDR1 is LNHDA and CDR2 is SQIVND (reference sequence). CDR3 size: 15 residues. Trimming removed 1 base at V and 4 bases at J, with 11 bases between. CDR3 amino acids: CASSIGGSAGNTIYF. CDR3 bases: TGTGCCAGTAGTATAGGGGGGTCGGCCGGAAACACCATATATTTT.

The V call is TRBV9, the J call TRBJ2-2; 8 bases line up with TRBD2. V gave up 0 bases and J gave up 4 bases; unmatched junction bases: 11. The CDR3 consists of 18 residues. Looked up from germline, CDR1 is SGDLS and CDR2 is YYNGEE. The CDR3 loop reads CASSVALATSVVTGELFF. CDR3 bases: TGTGCCAGCAGCGTAGCTCTTGCGACTAGCGTAGTCACCGGGGAGCTGTTTTTT.

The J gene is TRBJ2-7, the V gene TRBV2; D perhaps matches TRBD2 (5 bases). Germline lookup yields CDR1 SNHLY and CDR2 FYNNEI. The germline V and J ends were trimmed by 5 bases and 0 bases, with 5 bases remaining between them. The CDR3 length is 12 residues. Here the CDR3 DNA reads TGTGCCAGCAGTACTAGCTCCTACGAGCAGTACTTC. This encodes CASSTSSYEQYF. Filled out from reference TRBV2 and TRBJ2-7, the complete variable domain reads EPEVTQTPSHQVTQMGQEVILRCVPISNHLYFYWYRQILGQKVEFLVSFYNNEISEKSEIFDDQFSVERPDGSNFTLKIRSTKLEDSAMYFCASSTSSYEQYFGPGTRLTVT.

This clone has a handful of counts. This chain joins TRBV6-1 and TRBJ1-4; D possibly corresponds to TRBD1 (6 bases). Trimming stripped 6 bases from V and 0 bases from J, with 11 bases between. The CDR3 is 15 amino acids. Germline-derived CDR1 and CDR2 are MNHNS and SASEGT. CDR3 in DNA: TGTGCCAGCAGGGGCGAGGGGGCAACTAATGAAAAACTGTTTTTT. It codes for CASRGEGATNEKLFF.